Shown below are 21 T cell receptor beta chains from a single sample sequenced in a study of cytomegalovirus exposure and HLA in healthy donors. The PCR had 60 Vbeta and 13 Jbeta primers. Repertoires were generated with immunoSEQ multiplex PCR, while TCRdb's copy carries only in-frame clones and drops some. The sample shows around 150,000 clones, approximately 80% of them seen only once. Sequencing used PBMCs. The receptor set was obtained from a woman aged 45 to 65 in good health and CMV-seronegative.

This clone came up a few times. The rearrangement uses TRBV5-1 and TRBJ1-5, with TRBD1 matching 9 bases. V was pared by 2 bases and J by 7 bases, with 16 bases of the junction left unmatched. This CDR3 comprises 18 residues. From germline, CDR1 is SGHRS and CDR2 YFSETQ. CDR3 loop: CASSLRLHRQGECQPQHF. In DNA form, the CDR3 reads TGCGCCAGCAGCTTACGACTCCATAGACAGGGGGAGTGCCAGCCCCAGCATTTT.

Here the CDR3 reads CASSVGPSGGYFEQYF. The CDR3 coding sequence is TGTGCCAGCAGCGTAGGACCCAGCGGGGGGTACTTTGAGCAGTACTTC. This rearrangement joins TRBV9 to TRBJ2-7, with TRBD2 matching over 9 bases. Germline V gene sequence: CDR1 SGDLS, CDR2 YYNGEE. This CDR3 is built from 16 residues. Unmatched junction bases numbered 11, after V lost 0 bases and J lost 7 bases.

Comments on this clone: Without the conserved terminal phenylalanine or tryptophan, this CDR3 likely stems from a read error. The limits of the CDR3 on the DNA are not certain, so only TCRdb's listed CDR3 is given. The chain recombines TRBV4-1 with TRBJ1-2; no check of the table's D call, TRBD1, against the DNA was made. The CDR3 sequence runs 13 residues, both termini included. Germline CDR1 is MGHRA and CDR2 is YSYEKL. The CDR3 protein is CASSQENSYGYPL.

The chain couples TRBV11-2 to TRBJ1-1, with TRBD1 as a possible D gene (5 bases). Trimming pared 4 bases from V and 5 bases from J, leaving 17 bases between. This CDR3 is built from 15 residues. Germline CDR1 SGHAT, CDR2 FQNNGV. The chain's CDR3 is CASSSYGGVGTEAFF. Here the CDR3 DNA reads TGTGCCAGCAGCTCCTACGGGGGGGTAGGGACTGAAGCTTTCTTT.

In this sample, this clone turned up a few times. The J gene is TRBJ1-4, the V gene TRBV11-2; D is perhaps TRBD1 (5 bases). The CDR3 loop spans 15 amino acids. Trimming stripped 2 bases from V and 5 bases from J, with 12 bases between. Germline V gene data show CDR1 as SGHAT and CDR2 as FQNNGV. CDR3 sequence (DNA): TGTGCCAGCAGCTTACGGGACTTCGAAAATGAAAAACTGTTTTTT. Its protein is CASSLRDFENEKLFF.

The gene calls are TRBV19 and TRBJ1-4; 9 bases fit TRBD1. The ends lost 3 bases at V and 8 bases at J; junction bases unmatched: 4. Germline values: CDR1 LNHDA, CDR2 SQIVND (reference sequence). The CDR3 sequence is 14 residues long. The DNA of the CDR3 is TGTGCCAGTAGTATGGGACAGGGAACCGAAAAACTGTTTTTT. It translates to CASSMGQGTEKLFF. The full variable domain, completed using reference TRBV19 and TRBJ1-4, is DGGITQSPKYLFRKEGQNVTLSCEQNLNHDAMYWYRQDPGQGLRLIYYSQIVNDFQKGDIAEGYSVSREKKESFPLTVTSAQKNPTAFYLCASSMGQGTEKLFFGSGTQLSVL.

The J gene is TRBJ2-7, the V gene TRBV1; TRBD2 is the table's D call and was not checked against the DNA. TRBV1 is classified as a pseudogene. The CDR3 loop spans 15 amino acids. For the CDR3, the DNA is TGCACCAGCAGCCGATCGGGACTAGGTTTGTCCGAGCAGTACTTC. The encoded protein is CTSSRSGLGLSEQYF.

The chain uses TRBV19 and TRBJ1-2, with 7 positions matching TRBD1. Trimming cost V 8 bases and J 4 bases; bases outside gene matches: 10. This CDR3 spans 14 amino acids. The V gene's germline CDR1 is LNHDA and CDR2 SQIVND (reference sequence). The CDR3: CASRQGLGGYGYTF. The CDR3 nucleotides are TGTGCCAGTCGACAGGGATTAGGGGGCTATGGCTACACCTTC. The full variable domain, its missing parts supplied by reference TRBV19 and TRBJ1-2, is DGGITQSPKYLFRKEGQNVTLSCEQNLNHDAMYWYRQDPGQGLRLIYYSQIVNDFQKGDIAEGYSVSREKKESFPLTVTSAQKNPTAFYLCASRQGLGGYGYTFGSGTRLTVV.

The genes are TRBV9 and TRBJ2-3; the D is unclear. Trimming took 2 bases from V and 1 from J, leaving 11 bases between them. Germline CDR1 SGDLS, CDR2 YYNGEE. The CDR3 is made up of 15 amino acids. This CDR3 reads CASSVGPLGTDTQYF. CDR3 sequence (DNA): TGTGCCAGCAGCGTGGGTCCGCTAGGCACAGATACGCAGTATTTT.

This chain links TRBV9 with TRBJ2-1; no firm D call. Trimming stripped 0 bases from V and 4 bases from J, with 8 bases between. Per germline, CDR1 SGDLS and CDR2 YYNGEE. The CDR3 consists of 14 residues. The CDR3 sequence is CASSVDSSYNEQFF. As DNA, the CDR3 is TGTGCCAGCAGCGTAGATAGCAGTTACAATGAGCAGTTCTTC.

This chain uses TRBV6-5 with TRBJ2-3, with no clear D. Germline assignment: CDR1 MNHEY and CDR2 SVGAGI. This CDR3 contains 13 residues. V was shortened by 10 bases and J by 0 bases, with 11 bases between the two germline ends. In DNA, the CDR3 is TGTGCCACACGAACCACTAGCACAGATACGCAGTATTTT. Protein product: CATRTTSTDTQYF.

This chain connects TRBV10-3 to TRBJ2-5, with D uncertain. Germline CDR1 ENHRY, CDR2 SYGVKD. V was trimmed by 0 bases and J by 1 base, leaving 6 bases between them. The CDR3 contains 14 residues. The CDR3 DNA reads as TGTGCCATCAGTGAGTCTCACGGCCAAGAGACCCAGTACTTC. Translating gives CAISESHGQETQYF.

The chain combines TRBV19 with TRBJ1-5; D remains ambiguous. Germline CDR1 LNHDA, CDR2 SQIVND (reference sequence). CDR3 length: 12 residues. Trimming took off 7 bases at V and 3 bases at J, with 7 bases between the two ends. The CDR3 DNA is TGTGCCAGTACCTCCCTCAATCAGCCCCAGCATTTT. Translation gives CASTSLNQPQHF.

This chain uses TRBV11-2 with TRBJ1-5, with 7 bases identical to TRBD1. Germline CDR1 and CDR2: SGHAT and FQNNGV. CDR3 length: 14 residues. V shed 5 bases and J 3 bases; nucleotides not matched to a gene: 4. CDR3 coding DNA: TGTGCCAGCAGCCACGGACAGGCCAATCAGCCCCAGCATTTT. This gives the protein CASSHGQANQPQHF.

The chain couples TRBV9 to TRBJ2-3; 9 bases line up with TRBD2. Germline-derived CDR1 and CDR2 are SGDLS and YYNGEE. There are 14 residues in the CDR3. Unmatched junction bases numbered 2, after V lost 0 bases and J lost 6 bases. CDR3 nucleotides: TGTGCCAGCAGCGTAGACCTAGCGGGGGATACGCAGTATTTT. Translated, it gives CASSVDLAGDTQYF.

This clone has only a few counts. The chain carries TRBV28 and TRBJ1-4, with D perhaps TRBD1 (5 bases). From germline, CDR1 is MDHEN and CDR2 SYDVKM. Trimming stripped 3 bases from V and 2 bases from J, with 10 bases between. The CDR3 extends over 15 amino acids. The CDR3 sequence is CASSFGAQTNEKLFF. CDR3 nucleotide sequence: TGTGCCAGCAGTTTTGGGGCGCAGACTAATGAAAAACTGTTTTTT.

The rearrangement joins TRBV4-2 to TRBJ2-3; the match to TRBD2 covers 9 bases. The CDR3 runs to 16 residues. J gave up 4 bases and V 0 bases, and 5 bases lay outside the gene matches. Per germline, CDR1 LGHNA and CDR2 YNFKEQ. CDR3 amino acids: CASSQDGASGADTQYF. The CDR3 DNA is TGTGCCAGCAGCCAAGACGGGGCTAGCGGGGCAGATACGCAGTATTTT.

V gene TRBV4-1 combines with J gene TRBJ1-1, with D uncertain. Trimming shortened V by 1 base and J by 8 bases, and 17 bases separated the two germline ends. This CDR3 is built from 15 residues. Germline CDR1 reads MGHRA; CDR2 reads YSYEKL. CDR3 loop: CASSQALSSGSEAFF. CDR3 bases: TGCGCCAGCAGCCAAGCCCTTTCCTCAGGTTCCGAAGCTTTCTTT.

V usage is TRBV5-6 and J usage is TRBJ1-3, with unresolved D. The CDR3 totals 13 residues. Germline CDR1 reads SGHDT; CDR2 reads YYEEEE. V lost 4 bases, J lost 1 base, and 6 bases lay in between. The CDR3 nucleotides are TGTGCCAGCAGCAAGCCTTCTGGAAACACCATATATTTT. Amino acid sequence: CASSKPSGNTIYF.

This chain links TRBV5-1 with TRBJ2-7, with a possible D match to TRBD1 (6 bases). V was shortened by 4 bases and J by 7 bases, with 15 bases between the two germline ends. Germline loops: CDR1 SGHRS, CDR2 YFSETQ. This CDR3 has 13 residues. The DNA for the CDR3 is TGCGCCAGCAGCCCAGGGACACTGGGGGAGCAGTACTTC. This codes for CASSPGTLGEQYF.

The chain is built from TRBV4-1 and TRBJ2-3; possible D gene TRBD2, 7 bases. Germline assignment: CDR1 MGHRA and CDR2 YSYEKL. CDR3 length: 16 amino acids. V lost 4 bases, J lost 1 base, and 15 bases lay in between. CDR3 nucleotides: TGCGCCAGCAGCCTCGTAGGGGGGAGGGGCACAGATACGCAGTATTTT. It is translated as CASSLVGGRGTDTQYF.